These 27 T cell receptor beta chains share one sample of origin, sequenced in a study of blood T cell repertoires in COVID-19. Data came from immunoSEQ multiplex PCR; TCRdb stores just in-frame clones and leaves some out. The sample lists 300,000 to 350,000 clones, about 87% occurring once. Source material: PBMCs or T cells enriched from blood (not recorded which). All receptors derive from a man aged 30-40 years who had recovered from COVID-19.

The gene calls are TRBV25-1 and TRBJ1-2; D uncertain. This CDR3 contains 11 residues. CDR1 is MGHDK and CDR2 is SYGVNS in the germline V gene. Trimming pared 4 bases from V and 8 bases from J, leaving 8 bases between. CDR3 nucleotide sequence: TGTGCCAGCAGTGCTGGCCCGGGCTACACCTTC. Encoded protein: CASSAGPGYTF.

This chain links TRBV28 with TRBJ2-5; TRBD1 aligns across 7 bases. This CDR3 region has 13 residues. Germline V gives CDR1 MDHEN, CDR2 SYDVKM. V lost 6 bases to trimming and J lost 4 bases; unmatched junction nucleotides: 5. The CDR3 region is CASRSGTVETQYF. The CDR3 DNA is TGTGCCAGCAGAAGTGGGACAGTAGAGACCCAGTACTTC.

In nucleotides, the CDR3 is TGTGCCAGCAGCCCCGATTCTACAGAAAACTATGGCTACACCTTC. Translation gives CASSPDSTENYGYTF. The chain joins TRBV4-2 to TRBJ1-2; D ambiguous. Germline-derived CDR1 and CDR2 are LGHNA and YNFKEQ. Trimming took off 4 bases at V and 2 bases at J, with 14 bases between the two ends. The CDR3 loop spans 15 amino acids.

The genes are TRBV6-1 and TRBJ2-2, with 7 bases identical to TRBD1. Germline V gives CDR1 MNHNS, CDR2 SASEGT. The CDR3 totals 16 residues. Unmatched junction bases numbered 7, after V lost 0 bases and J lost 6 bases. Here the CDR3 DNA reads TGTGCCAGCAGTGAAGCGATTCGTCAGGGGGCCGGGGAGCTGTTTTTT. Translated, it gives CASSEAIRQGAGELFF.

V is TRBV11-2 and J is TRBJ1-4, with D possibly being TRBD1 (5 bases). Trimming shortened V by 1 base and J by 7 bases, and 13 bases separated the two germline ends. Germline V gives CDR1 SGHAT, CDR2 FQNNGV. This CDR3 comprises 15 residues. The chain's CDR3 is CASSLGPGESEKLFF. In nucleotides, the CDR3 is TGTGCCAGCAGCTTAGGCCCGGGGGAGAGTGAAAAACTGTTTTTT.

V gene TRBV7-6 combines with J gene TRBJ1-5; 8 bases are a match to TRBD1. The CDR3 spans 15 residues. CDR1 is SGHVS and CDR2 is FNYEAQ in the germline V gene. V was pared by 4 bases and J by 2 bases, with 4 bases of the junction left unmatched. CDR3 amino acids: CASSSGQGRNQPQHF. CDR3 DNA sequence: TGTGCCAGCAGCTCCGGACAGGGACGCAATCAGCCCCAGCATTTT.

This chain links TRBV5-1 with TRBJ2-5; 7 nucleotides align to TRBD2. V lost 0 bases, J lost 1 base, and 9 bases stayed unmatched. Germline V gene lookup returns CDR1 SGHRS and CDR2 YFSETQ. The CDR3 length is 17 residues. In nucleotides, the CDR3 is TGCGCCAGCAGCTTGGCGTACTACACGGGGGGCCAAGAGACCCAGTACTTC. Its protein product is CASSLAYYTGGQETQYF.

This chain connects TRBV6-5 to TRBJ1-2, with 8 bases lining up with TRBD1. Germline trimming cut 0 bases from V and 4 bases from J; bases unmatched to any gene: 7. Germline CDR1 reads MNHEY; CDR2 reads SVGAGI. This CDR3 is 16 amino acids long. The CDR3 DNA reads as TGTGCCAGCAGTTACTCGACGGCAGGGGGCTCCTATGGCTACACCTTC. Translation gives CASSYSTAGGSYGYTF.

This chain joins TRBV24-1 and TRBJ1-5; perhaps TRBD1 as D (5 bases). The V end was cut by 2 bases, the J end by 5 bases, with 24 bases between. Germline-derived CDR1 and CDR2 are KGHDR and SFDVKD. The CDR3 is 19 amino acids. The CDR3, as DNA: TGTGCCACCAGTGATTCCCCACCGGGAGCTGGAGGGGTGCATCAGCCCCAGCATTTT. This sequence encodes CATSDSPPGAGGVHQPQHF.

V gene TRBV9 combines with J gene TRBJ2-7, with a possible D match to TRBD2 (6 bases). Germline V gene data show CDR1 as SGDLS and CDR2 as YYNGEE. There are 12 residues in the CDR3. Trimming removed 0 bases at V and 5 bases at J, with 6 bases between. This chain's CDR3 is CASSVGGDEQYF. The CDR3 DNA is TGTGCCAGCAGCGTAGGGGGGGACGAGCAGTACTTC.

The V call is TRBV5-6, the J call TRBJ1-2; 10 bases line up with TRBD1. This CDR3 spans 15 amino acids. The J segment lost 5 bases and the V segment lost 4 bases, leaving 8 bases of the junction unmatched. CDR1 SGHDT and CDR2 YYEEEE come from the germline V gene. CDR3 region: CASSRGTGAKYGYTF. CDR3 DNA sequence: TGTGCCAGCAGCCGGGGGACAGGGGCCAAATATGGCTACACCTTC.

This clone was seen once. The rearrangement joins TRBV10-3 to TRBJ1-2; D gene ambiguous. Germline lookup yields CDR1 ENHRY and CDR2 SYGVKD. The germline V and J ends were trimmed by 6 bases and 7 bases, with 18 bases remaining between them. There are 14 residues in the CDR3. CDR3 protein: CAIRTREGVRGYTF. In DNA, the CDR3 is TGTGCCATCAGGACCCGCGAGGGAGTTCGTGGCTACACCTTC.

The chain's CDR3 is CASSPDRGGGQPQHF. CDR3 DNA: TGTGCCAGCAGTCCAGACAGGGGCGGCGGTCAGCCCCAGCATTTT. The chain uses TRBV6-5 and TRBJ1-5; 8 bases fit TRBD1. V trimming: 5 bases; J trimming: 6 bases; junction bases outside the gene matches: 9. The germline CDR1 and CDR2 sequences are MNHEY and SVGAGI. The CDR3 loop spans 15 amino acids.

The V call is TRBV28, the J call TRBJ1-5; maybe TRBD1 (5 bases). V was pared by 11 bases and J by 0 bases, with 14 bases between. CDR1 and CDR2 (germline): MDHEN, SYDVKM. The CDR3 is 14 amino acids. The CDR3 DNA follows: TGTGCCCACACCGCCAGGGTTAGCAATCAGCCCCAGCATTTT. It specifies CAHTARVSNQPQHF.

The V and J genes are TRBV16 and TRBJ1-4; the match to TRBD1 covers 7 bases. V shed 2 bases and J 3 bases; nucleotides not matched to a gene: 3. The CDR3 runs to 15 residues. Germline CDR1 reads KGHSY; CDR2 reads FQNENV. The CDR3 protein is CASSQTGQANEKLFF. Here the CDR3 DNA reads TGTGCCAGCAGCCAAACCGGACAGGCTAATGAAAAACTGTTTTTT.

Here the CDR3 DNA reads TGTGCCAGCAGCCAAGCTAACGGACACGTAGACTATGGCTACACCTTC. Amino acid sequence: CASSQANGHVDYGYTF. V is TRBV13 and J is TRBJ1-2, with D possibly matching TRBD1 (5 bases). The length of the CDR3 is 16 residues. Between the trimmed V and J ends, which lost 5 bases and 3 bases, there was a span of 19 bases. The germline V gene has CDR1 PRHDT and CDR2 FYEKMQ (reference sequence).

The chain joins TRBV2 to TRBJ1-1; unclear D gene. The germline gives CDR1 SNHLY, CDR2 FYNNEI. The CDR3 runs 10 residues. V lost 5 bases and J lost 11, with 9 bases in between. The CDR3 sequence: CASSSPQAFF. CDR3 bases: TGTGCCAGCAGTTCTCCACAGGCTTTCTTT.

The rearrangement uses TRBV7-8 and TRBJ1-3; D not certain. Deletions cut 4 bases from V and 0 bases from J, with 13 bases between. The germline gives CDR1 SGHVS, CDR2 FQNEAQ. The CDR3 is made up of 16 amino acids. The CDR3 protein is CASSSAWAGSGNTIYF. DNA of the CDR3: TGTGCCAGCAGCTCCGCTTGGGCAGGCTCTGGAAACACCATATATTTT.

The rearrangement uses TRBV5-4 and TRBJ2-3; D remains ambiguous. Per the germline V gene, CDR1 is SGHNT and CDR2 is YYREEE (reference sequence). This CDR3 has 11 residues. V lost 0 bases and J lost 9, with 5 bases in between. This CDR3 reads CASSLGRTQYF. The CDR3 bases are TGTGCCAGCAGCTTGGGCAGAACGCAGTATTTT.

The CDR3 coding sequence is TGTGCCAGCAGCGTAGAGTCAGGGGGCAATGAGCAGTTCTTC. Amino acid sequence: CASSVESGGNEQFF. V usage is TRBV9 and J usage is TRBJ2-1; 7 bases agree with TRBD1. Germline CDR1 SGDLS, CDR2 YYNGEE. This CDR3 has 14 residues. V lost 0 bases to trimming and J lost 6 bases; unmatched junction nucleotides: 3. The full variable domain, in which reference TRBV9 and TRBJ2-1 provide the parts outside the CDR3, is DSGVTQTPKHLITATGQRVTLRCSPRSGDLSVYWYQQSLDQGLQFLIQYYNGEERAKGNILERFSAQQFPDLHSELNLSSLELGDSALYFCASSVESGGNEQFFGPGTRLTVL.

The chain recombines TRBV24-1 with TRBJ2-7; no firm D call. The CDR3 runs to 13 residues. CDR1 is KGHDR and CDR2 is SFDVKD in the germline V gene. V lost 3 bases and J 2 bases, leaving 7 bases between the germline ends. In DNA, the CDR3 is TGTGCCACCAGTGATAGAGGAACCTACGAGCAGTACTTC. This codes for CATSDRGTYEQYF.

The V gene is TRBV2, the J gene TRBJ2-5, with TRBD1 matching 7 bases. Looked up from germline, CDR1 is SNHLY and CDR2 is FYNNEI. V was pared by 1 base and J by 5 bases, with 7 bases of the junction left unmatched. The CDR3 has 15 residues. This chain's CDR3 is CASSEEVGQWETQYF. Here the CDR3 DNA reads TGTGCCAGCAGTGAAGAGGTGGGACAGTGGGAGACCCAGTACTTC.

The V call is TRBV5-1, the J call TRBJ2-3; TRBD2 agrees at 9 bases. Germline values: CDR1 SGHRS, CDR2 YFSETQ. This CDR3 contains 15 residues. V dropped 4 bases and J dropped 1; count of bases not matched to a gene: 4. The CDR3 bases are TGCGCCAGCAGCGGGATAGCGGGGGGCACAGATACGCAGTATTTT. This sequence encodes CASSGIAGGTDTQYF.

The chain recombines TRBV19 with TRBJ2-1, with D maybe TRBD2 (5 bases). V was shortened by 5 bases and J by 8 bases, with 13 bases between the two germline ends. CDR3 size: 13 residues. Per germline, CDR1 LNHDA and CDR2 SQIVND (reference sequence). The CDR3, as DNA: TGTGCCAGTAGTGCCGATCGGCGGGATGAGCAGTTCTTC. Amino acid sequence: CASSADRRDEQFF.

The V gene is TRBV14, the J gene TRBJ2-1; 10 bases are shared with TRBD2. V trimming: 2 bases; J trimming: 5 bases; junction bases outside the gene matches: 3. Germline V lookup: CDR1 SGHDN, CDR2 FVKESK. CDR3 size: 15 residues. The CDR3 nucleotides are TGTGCCAGCAGCCAATTCCTAGCGGGGGACAATGAGCAGTTCTTC. Its translation is CASSQFLAGDNEQFF.

This clone was observed at least ten times. The rearrangement links TRBV6-1 to TRBJ2-3; D perhaps matches TRBD2 (7 bases). The length of the CDR3 is 15 residues. V gave up 2 bases and J gave up 3 bases, with 12 bases separating them. Germline V gives CDR1 MNHNS, CDR2 SASEGT. The CDR3: CASSETRGGTDTQYF. The CDR3 DNA reads TGTGCCAGCAGTGAAACTAGGGGGGGGACAGATACGCAGTATTTT.

This clone was recorded a few times. V usage is TRBV6-6 and J usage is TRBJ1-3; 7 bases fit TRBD1. The CDR3 runs to 16 residues. J gave up 0 bases and V 2 bases, and 4 bases lay outside the gene matches. CDR1 and CDR2 from the germline V gene are MNHNY and SVGAGI (reference sequence). CDR3 DNA: TGTGCCAGCAGTTACCCGGGACAGAACTCTGGAAACACCATATATTTT. Translation gives CASSYPGQNSGNTIYF.